This is a list of T cell receptor beta chains from one sample in a study of shared T cell receptors in the human thymus. Produced via immunoSEQ multiplex PCR; TCRdb's table is partial and in-frame only. Among roughly 710,000 clones listed, 80% to 90% were seen once. Separately, the same data were catalogued under a study of human thymus T cells.

Sequenced: thymocytes. These receptors were taken from a girl younger than two with a congenital heart defect. Both conserved end residues are part of each CDR3. The order of the fields is clone size, V gene, J gene, CDR3 protein. Clone sizes are given selectively: once, few, many, or a class where the clone is expanded.

size: -; V: TRBV9; J: TRBJ1-1; CDR3: CASSVIRGAQNTEAFF
size: -; V: TRBV5-1; J: TRBJ2-3; CDR3: CASSLGIRGDTQYF
size: once; V: TRBV5-4; J: TRBJ1-1; CDR3: CASSFRESVREAFF
size: -; V: TRBV6-5; J: TRBJ1-3; CDR3: CATAMGSPGNTIYF
size: -; V: TRBV5-1; J: TRBJ2-2; CDR3: CASSLSASLQGGDTGELFF
size: -; V: TRBV15; J: TRBJ2-1; CDR3: CATSRFIPPRPYNEQFF
size: -; V: TRBV9; J: TRBJ1-3; CDR3: CASSSLGQLTGNTIYF
size: -; V: TRBV4-3; J: TRBJ1-1; CDR3: CASSVWGGQGEGTEAFF
size: -; V: TRBV25-1; J: TRBJ1-2; CDR3: CASRSQQYYGYTF
size: -; V: TRBV27; J: TRBJ2-7; CDR3: CASSFGPYEQYF
size: -; V: TRBV15; J: TRBJ2-7; CDR3: CATSRADTPYMGEQYF
size: -; V: TRBV28; J: TRBJ2-7; CDR3: CASRKGLAYEQYF
size: -; V: TRBV4-1; J: TRBJ1-2; CDR3: CASSQDIKIIRVGAEKNYGYTF
size: -; V: TRBV10-3; J: TRBJ2-7; CDR3: CATQGSYEQYF
size: -; V: TRBV5-1; J: TRBJ1-1; CDR3: CASRTGQNTEAFF
size: -; V: TRBV19; J: TRBJ1-2; CDR3: CASSMRDRTGDYGYTF
size: -; V: TRBV14; J: TRBJ2-1; CDR3: CASSQDGSGGCYNEQFF
size: few; V: TRBV6-5; J: TRBJ2-7; CDR3: CASSYQGGSYEQYF
size: -; V: TRBV4-3; J: TRBJ1-4; CDR3: CASSLPTRGGEKLFF
size: -; V: TRBV14; J: TRBJ2-1; CDR3: CASSHFPGTGRALPSYNEQFF
size: -; V: TRBV10-3; J: TRBJ1-1; CDR3: CATGRGGTEAFF
size: once; V: TRBV6-6; J: TRBJ2-7; CDR3: CASSQGNEQYF
size: -; V: TRBV28; J: TRBJ1-2; CDR3: CASSLGTGGARDYGYTF
size: -; V: TRBV7-2; J: TRBJ2-7; CDR3: CASSLKRSYEQYF
size: -; V: TRBV4-1; J: TRBJ1-2; CDR3: CASSQVFRQGCPNYGYTF
size: -; V: TRBV6-1; J: TRBJ2-7; CDR3: CASTTSGVTYEQYF
size: -; V: TRBV5-1; J: TRBJ1-2; CDR3: CASWPGGEIGYGYTF
size: -; V: TRBV10-3; J: TRBJ1-2; CDR3: CAISVQGHLSYGYTF
size: once; V: TRBV18; J: TRBJ1-6; CDR3: CASSPGRSGRAGLYNSPLHF
size: -; V: TRBV4-1; J: TRBJ1-1; CDR3: CASSQESEGAYPGAFF
size: -; V: TRBV12-5; J: TRBJ1-1; CDR3: CASGSAPGGVAFF
size: -; V: TRBV5-1; J: TRBJ2-1; CDR3: CASRGRGKSSYNEQFF
size: -; V: TRBV7-6; J: TRBJ1-2; CDR3: CASSTGTGDGYTF
size: -; V: TRBV5-1; J: TRBJ2-4; CDR3: CASSLTGTGGFAKNIQYF
size: -; V: TRBV15; J: TRBJ1-1; CDR3: CATSRARALNTEAFF
size: -; V: TRBV5-5; J: TRBJ2-5; CDR3: CASSLETGGEETQYF
size: -; V: TRBV10-3; J: TRBJ1-2; CDR3: CAISEAGLERGYTF
size: few; V: TRBV6-4; J: TRBJ1-1; CDR3: CASSELGGTEAFF
size: -; V: TRBV14; J: TRBJ1-2; CDR3: CASSQEYRVNSTYGYTF
size: -; V: TRBV28; J: TRBJ2-7; CDR3: CASSPIQYRGPLTYEQYF